One sample yielded the 28 T cell receptor beta chains listed below, sequenced in a study of T cell clonality in common variable immunodeficiency. Profiled with immunoSEQ multiplex PCR; TCRdb holds only in-frame clones, not every one. The data list approximately 37,000 clones, none observed once; approximately 9.8% falls to the top ten. The sample was peripheral blood mononuclear cells. The receptors stem from a person between 18 and 75 years old in good health.

There are a few counts of this clone. Read sequence stops 3 residues before the CDR3 end, and the germline J gene provides the missing end. V gene TRBV30 combines with J gene TRBJ2-3, with a tentative D call TRBD1 (5 bases). Per germline, CDR1 GTSNPN and CDR2 SVGIG (reference sequence). This CDR3 contains 15 residues. Partial CDR3 DNA: TGTGCCTGGAGTGGGTCAGGGTCGTACAATCAGCCG. Its translation: CAWSGSGSYNQP. The entire CDR3 reads CAWSGSGSYNQPQYF. The full variable domain, completed using reference TRBV30 and TRBJ2-3, is SQTIHQWPATLVQPVGSPLSLECTVEGTSNPNLYWYRQAAGRGLQLLFYSVGIGQISSEVPQNLSASRPQDRQFILSSKKLLLSDSGFYLCAWSGSGSYNQPQYFGPGTRLTVL.

In its sample, this clone was seen many times. The read terminates 3 residues ahead of where the CDR3 ends, so the germline J gene completes it. The gene calls are TRBV19 and TRBJ2-3, with 15 bases lining up with TRBD2. With 5 bases clipped from V and 4 bases from J, the junction kept 10 bases outside the gene matches. This CDR3 comprises 18 residues. Germline loops: CDR1 LNHDA, CDR2 SQIVND (reference sequence). CDR3 bases read: TGTGCCAGTAGTGCCGGGACTAGCGGGAGGCAAACGTCAGATACG. This sequence encodes CASSAGTSGRQTSDT. The entire CDR3 reads CASSAGTSGRQTSDTQYF.

This clone was observed at least ten times. The read halts 3 residues ahead of the CDR3 end, with the missing end drawn from the germline J gene. The chain employs TRBV5-4 and TRBJ2-7; D is undetermined. Trimming left V 0 bases short and J 2 bases short, with 9 bases between. The CDR3 covers 14 residues. CDR1 and CDR2 from the germline V gene are SGHNT and YYREEE (reference sequence). CDR3: CASSLGQLTYEQYF. The covered CDR3 bases are TGTGCCAGCAGCTTGGGCCAGTTAACCTACGAG. Combining the CDR3 with reference TRBV5-4 and TRBJ2-7 gives the whole variable domain ETGVTQSPTHLIKTRGQQVTLRCSSQSGHNTVSWYQQALGQGPQFIFQYYREEENGRGNFPPRFSGLQFPNYSSELNVNALELDDSALYLCASSLGQLTYEQYFGPGTRLTVT.

This clone was seen at least ten times. The DNA ends 3 residues before the CDR3 does, and the rest of the CDR3 is filled in from the germline J gene. V is TRBV5-1 and J is TRBJ2-2, with a weak D call TRBD1 (5 bases). The V gene's germline CDR1 is SGHRS and CDR2 YFSETQ. The CDR3 is 16 amino acids. V was cut by 2 bases and J by 5 bases, with 16 bases left in between. Here the CDR3 reads CASSLSGTPGTGELFF. The part of the CDR3 DNA that was read is TGCGCCAGCAGCTTATCCGGCACCCCAGGGACCGGGGAG.

This clone came up a few times. The read gets to within 3 residues of the CDR3 end, and the germline J gene fills in the rest. V is TRBV7-3 and J is TRBJ2-4; D perhaps matches TRBD1 (6 bases). The CDR3 is 14 residues long. The germline V gene has CDR1 SGHTA and CDR2 FQGTGA. The DNA read from the CDR3 is TGTGCCAGCAGCTTAGGGGGCGGATCCTATGGT. Its protein product is CASSLGGGSYG. The full-length CDR3 reads as CASSLGGGSYGQYF.

This clone was recorded at least ten times. CDR3 sequence: CASSPRTGAEQYF. The sequenced part of the CDR3 DNA is TGTGCCAGCAGCCCCCGGACAGGAGCCGAG. V gene TRBV7-9 combines with J gene TRBJ2-7; 7 bases agree with TRBD1. The missing CDR3 end, 3 residues past where the read stops, is filled in from the germline J gene. Germline V CDR1 and CDR2: SEHNR, FQNEAQ (reference sequence). The CDR3 extends over 13 amino acids. J was trimmed by 6 bases and V by 5 bases; bases with no gene match: 7. Complete variable domain (other parts from reference TRBV7-9 and TRBJ2-7): DTGVSQNPRHKITKRGQNVTFRCDPISEHNRLYWYRQTLGQGPEFLTYFQNEAQLEKSRLLSDRFSAERPKGSFSTLEIQRTEQGDSAMYLCASSPRTGAEQYFGPGTRLTVT.

This clone has at least ten counts. The germline gene is not matched at one end of the junction; a read error may be the cause. CDR3 bases read: TGTGCCAGTAGTATTCAGGGGGGTAGCCATCAGCCC. Translation: CASSIQGGSHQP. The entire CDR3 reads CASSIQGGSHQPQHF. This sequence joins TRBV19 and TRBJ1-5; 7 bases agree with TRBD1. Read sequence stops 3 residues before the CDR3 end, and the germline J gene provides the missing end. This CDR3 comprises 15 residues. The germline CDR1 and CDR2 sequences are LNHDA and SQIVND (reference sequence). The entire variable domain, with the rest obtained from reference TRBV19 and TRBJ1-5, is as follows: DGGITQSPKYLFRKEGQNVTLSCEQNLNHDAMYWYRQDPGQGLRLIYYSQIVNDFQKGDIAEGYSVSREKKESFPLTVTSAQKNPTAFYLCASSIQGGSHQPQHFGDGTRLSIL.

This clone came up many times. The sequence runs out 3 residues before the end of the CDR3; the remainder is reconstructed from the germline J gene. The chain links TRBV7-6 to TRBJ2-7; 11 bases are a match to TRBD1. Germline CDR1 is SGHVS and CDR2 is FNYEAQ. V dropped 5 bases and J dropped 5; count of bases not matched to a gene: 8. This CDR3 has 15 amino acids. Incomplete CDR3 DNA: TGTGCCAGCAGCGCCCCGGGACAGGGGGTTGACGAG. This translates into CASSAPGQGVDE. The entire CDR3 is CASSAPGQGVDEQYF.

This clone was found many times. The read halts 3 residues ahead of the CDR3 end, with the missing end drawn from the germline J gene. The J gene is TRBJ2-3, the V gene TRBV2, with a tentative D call TRBD1 (5 bases). CDR3 length: 14 residues. Trimming left V 7 bases short and J 3 bases short, with 14 bases between. The germline CDR1 and CDR2 sequences are SNHLY and FYNNEI. CDR3 in amino acids: CASKTQGSTDTQYF. The DNA read from the CDR3 is TGTGCCAGCAAGACTCAGGGCAGTACAGATACG.

This clone was seen repeatedly, ten times or more. The read gets to within 3 residues of the CDR3 end, and the germline J gene fills in the rest. The chain has TRBV5-1 and TRBJ2-1; 9 positions agree with TRBD2. The CDR3 length is 16 residues. Losses at the gene ends were 2 bases for V and 8 bases for J; bases not matched to a gene: 11. Germline lookup yields CDR1 SGHRS and CDR2 YFSETQ. CDR3 sequence: CASSFLGGRAGDEQFF. The part of the CDR3 DNA that was read is TGCGCCAGCAGCTTCTTGGGCGGGAGGGCCGGGGATGAG.

The table lists this clone with many counts. The read ends 3 residues shy of where the CDR3 ends; the end is completed using the germline J gene. V is TRBV7-6 and J is TRBJ2-7, with 13 bases lining up with TRBD2. The CDR3 has 16 amino acids. The V gene's germline CDR1 is SGHVS and CDR2 FNYEAQ. V dropped 4 bases and J dropped 3; count of bases not matched to a gene: 6. The sequenced part of the CDR3 DNA is TGTGCCAGCAGCTCCCTCGGGACTAGCGGGATCTACGAG. Translation gives CASSSLGTSGIYE. The entire CDR3 reads CASSSLGTSGIYEQYF.

The sample holds many counts of this clone. CDR3: CASSHSRGAGELFF. CDR3 DNA (partial): TGTGCCAGCAGCCATTCCAGGGGGGCCGGGGAG. The chain is built from TRBV4-2 and TRBJ2-2, with D maybe TRBD1 (7 bases). The read ends 3 residues shy of where the CDR3 ends; the end is completed using the germline J gene. The CDR3 loop spans 14 amino acids. Germline CDR1 reads LGHNA; CDR2 reads YNFKEQ. With 3 bases removed from V and 6 bases from J, the gap between germline ends came to 11 bases.

This clone has ten or more counts. The sequence runs out 3 residues before the end of the CDR3; the remainder is reconstructed from the germline J gene. The chain employs TRBV11-3 and TRBJ1-2; D unclear. Trimming pared 0 bases from V and 2 bases from J, leaving 10 bases between. Germline V gene lookup returns CDR1 SGHNT and CDR2 YENEEA. The CDR3 is made up of 15 amino acids. CDR3: CASSLESRRNYGYTF. The covered CDR3 bases are TGTGCCAGCAGCTTAGAGTCGCGCCGGAACTATGGC.

With regard to this clone: The read gets to within 3 residues of the CDR3 end, and the germline J gene fills in the rest. The chain employs TRBV30 and TRBJ1-2; TRBD1 matches at 8 bases. Germline-derived CDR1 and CDR2 are GTSNPN and SVGIG (reference sequence). The CDR3 has 14 amino acids. Incomplete CDR3 DNA: TGTGCCTGGAGTCATGGACAGGGCGAGGACGAC. Translated: CAWSHGQGEDD. In full, the CDR3 reads CAWSHGQGEDDYTF.

This clone was recorded at least ten times. The read halts 3 residues ahead of the CDR3 end, with the missing end drawn from the germline J gene. The gene calls are TRBV20-1 and TRBJ2-5; D is possibly TRBD1 (6 bases). Deletions cut 6 bases from V and 5 bases from J, with 19 bases between. The CDR3 runs 14 residues. Germline V gives CDR1 DFQATT, CDR2 SNEGSKA (reference sequence). CDR3 region: CSALETGSGETQYF. The covered CDR3 bases are TGCAGTGCCCTTGAAACAGGGTCGGGGGAGACC.

This clone showed up many times. The CDR3 end lies 3 residues beyond the end of the read and is filled in from the germline J gene. The V and J genes are TRBV7-3 and TRBJ1-1; 7 bases fit TRBD1. The CDR3 spans 14 residues. V gave up 2 bases and J gave up 6 bases; unmatched junction bases: 6. Germline CDR1 is SGHTA and CDR2 is FQGTGA. The covered CDR3 bases are TGTGCCAGCAGCTTATTTTGGGACAGCCCTGAA. Amino acid sequence: CASSLFWDSPE. The entire CDR3 sequence reads CASSLFWDSPEAFF.

This clone has only a few counts. The CDR3 end lies 3 residues beyond the end of the read and is filled in from the germline J gene. This rearrangement joins TRBV2 to TRBJ1-2, with 7 bases that match TRBD1. Trimming cost V 6 bases and J 7 bases; bases outside gene matches: 14. The germline gives CDR1 SNHLY, CDR2 FYNNEI. The CDR3 length is 15 residues. The CDR3 spells CASRATRTGGLGYTF. CDR3 DNA (partial): TGTGCCAGCAGAGCGACTCGGACAGGTGGTCTTGGC.

This clone was seen many times. Read coverage stops 3 residues before the CDR3 terminus; the germline J gene supplies the remainder. The chain is built from TRBV20-1 and TRBJ2-7; 14 nucleotides match TRBD2. CDR1 and CDR2 (germline): DFQATT, SNEGSKA (reference sequence). The CDR3 extends over 15 amino acids. J gave up 3 bases and V 6 bases, and 7 bases lay outside the gene matches. The sequenced part of the CDR3 DNA is TGCAGTGCCAAACAGGGACTAGCGGGAGTCTACGAG. Its translation is CSAKQGLAGVYE. The full-length CDR3 reads as CSAKQGLAGVYEQYF.

This clone occurred a few times. The read halts 3 residues ahead of the CDR3 end, with the missing end drawn from the germline J gene. The rearrangement links TRBV30 to TRBJ2-1; 11 positions agree with TRBD2. The CDR3 spans 15 residues. Losses at the gene ends were 4 bases for V and 6 bases for J; bases not matched to a gene: 8. Looked up from germline, CDR1 is GTSNPN and CDR2 is SVGIG (reference sequence). The CDR3 loop is CAWTVGTSGRNEQFF. The CDR3 DNA, read in part, is TGTGCCTGGACAGTGGGGACTAGCGGCCGCAATGAG.

The table lists this clone with many counts. The CDR3 goes on 3 residues after the read ends, and that part is filled in from the germline J gene. V usage is TRBV19 and J usage is TRBJ2-7; D tentatively reads TRBD1 or TRBD2 (5 bases each). Germline CDR1 reads LNHDA; CDR2 reads SQIVND (reference sequence). Between the trimmed V and J ends, which lost 5 bases and 3 bases, there was a span of 14 bases. The CDR3 has 14 residues. CDR3 region: CASSEAGRLYEQYF. CDR3 DNA (partial): TGTGCCAGTAGTGAGGCAGGGAGACTCTACGAG.

This clone was observed at least ten times. An end of the junction does not agree with germline; a read error may underlie this. The read stops 3 residues short of the end of the CDR3; the missing end is completed from the germline J gene. The V gene is TRBV7-7, the J gene TRBJ2-1, with D perhaps TRBD2 (6 bases). CDR1 is SSHAT, CDR2 FNYEAQ, per germline (reference sequence). The CDR3 has 14 residues. The CDR3 region is CASSFSGSYNEQFF. Partial CDR3 DNA: TGTGCTAGCAGCTTTAGCGGCTCCTACAATGAG.

This clone has ten or more counts. The read ends 3 residues before the CDR3 terminus; that terminus is restored from the germline J gene. The chain joins TRBV19 to TRBJ1-2; 9 nucleotides align to TRBD1. Trimming took 5 bases from V and 0 from J; bases not matched to a gene: 4. The CDR3 is 15 amino acids. Germline V gene lookup returns CDR1 LNHDA and CDR2 SQIVND (reference sequence). The CDR3 is CASSADRGTNYGYTF. CDR3 bases read: TGTGCCAGTAGTGCCGACAGGGGGACTAACTATGGC.

This clone appeared many times. The read terminates 3 residues before the CDR3 end, so the remaining end is supplied by the germline J gene. The rearrangement joins TRBV10-3 to TRBJ2-5; D is uncertain. In germline, CDR1 is ENHRY, CDR2 SYGVKD. The CDR3 loop spans 16 amino acids. V gave up 0 bases and J gave up 5 bases, with 16 bases separating them. The CDR3 reads CAISESKGRLGETQYF. The DNA read from the CDR3 is TGTGCCATCAGTGAGTCGAAAGGCAGGCTTGGGGAGACC.

This clone has ten or more counts. Coverage ceases 3 residues before the CDR3 finishes, and the germline J gene fills in the end. The V call is TRBV20-1, the J call TRBJ2-2; 8 bases match TRBD2. Germline-derived CDR1 and CDR2 are DFQATT and SNEGSKA (reference sequence). V trimming: 6 bases; J trimming: 1 base; junction bases outside the gene matches: 10. There are 16 residues in the CDR3. The part of the CDR3 DNA that was read is TGCAGTGCCCAAGTGGCGGGGGGCCTGAACACCGGGGAG. It translates to CSAQVAGGLNTGE. The CDR3 as a whole reads CSAQVAGGLNTGELFF.

This clone was seen repeatedly, ten times or more. The read gets to within 3 residues of the CDR3 end, and the germline J gene fills in the rest. V and J are TRBV19 and TRBJ2-7; 8 positions agree with TRBD2. CDR1 and CDR2 (germline): LNHDA, SQIVND (reference sequence). The CDR3 consists of 15 residues. Trimming at V came to 5 bases and at J to 5 bases, leaving 11 bases not matched to a gene. Partial CDR3 DNA: TGTGCCAGTAGTTTGGGGACTAGGTCCTACCACGAG. As protein: CASSLGTRSYHE. The complete CDR3 sequence is CASSLGTRSYHEQYF.

The table lists this clone with many counts. The read gets to within 3 residues of the CDR3 end, and the germline J gene fills in the rest. The chain is built from TRBV5-1 and TRBJ2-2; D might be TRBD1 (7 bases). CDR3 size: 17 residues. The V gene's germline CDR1 is SGHRS and CDR2 YFSETQ. Trimming took 0 bases from V and 0 from J, leaving 12 bases between them. The CDR3 here is CASSLDGGQSNTGELFF. The sequenced part of the CDR3 DNA is TGCGCCAGCAGCTTGGACGGGGGACAGTCGAACACCGGGGAG.

This clone was found many times. The sequenced fragment ends 3 residues before the CDR3 boundary, so the rest is inferred from the germline J gene. The V call is TRBV19, the J call TRBJ1-2; D may be TRBD1 (6 bases). The CDR3 is 14 amino acids. The germline CDR1 and CDR2 sequences are LNHDA and SQIVND (reference sequence). V lost 5 bases, J lost 4 bases, and 14 bases lay in between. CDR3 bases read: TGTGCCAGTAGTCTTTCCGGGACATTCTATGGC. It is translated as CASSLSGTFYG. The whole CDR3 sequence is CASSLSGTFYGYTF.

This clone was recorded many times. The read finishes 3 residues shy of the CDR3 end, and the germline J gene is used to complete it. This chain links TRBV19 with TRBJ2-1, with 12 bases fitting TRBD2. This CDR3 is built from 14 residues. V dropped 3 bases and J dropped 9; count of bases not matched to a gene: 3. Germline loops: CDR1 LNHDA, CDR2 SQIVND (reference sequence). The CDR3 protein is CASSMASGRGEQFF. The sequenced part of the CDR3 DNA is TGTGCCAGTAGTATGGCTAGCGGGAGGGGTGAG.